This T cell receptor beta chain originates from a study of prognosis after radiotherapy for stage I lung cancer. Study-wide background: Tumors were squamous cell carcinoma in several patients and adenocarcinoma in some twelve. Overall study findings and caveats: A fall in unique TCR clone counts followed stereotactic body radiation therapy, with medians of about 10,000 versus 6,900.

CDR3 of TCR beta was amplified from genomic DNA via a two-round multiplex PCR. Gene-specific primers for each TRBV and TRBJ gene drove first-round PCR. TCRdb analysed the multiplex PCR reads with MiXCR anew, one entry per CDR3 protein. The data show about 12,000 distinct CDR3 sequences, 45% to 65% seen once. CDR1 is SNHLY and CDR2 is FYNNEI in the germline V gene. The CDR3 is made up of 16 amino acids. In the case of this clonotype: What it binds is not known. At one boundary the junction diverges from the germline segment, which might be a read error.

The specimen was PBMCs, collected before or after stereotactic body radiation therapy (not recorded which). The TCR originated in a donor older than 45 with non-small cell lung cancer. The V and J genes are TRBV2 and TRBJ2-5; 11 bases fit TRBD2. CDR3 amino acids: CASILGSGRAGETHYF. Here the CDR3 DNA reads TGTGCCAGCATTCTCGGTAGCGGGAGGGCCGGAGAGACCCATTACTTC.